The 14 T cell receptor beta chains below were found in one sample sequenced in a study of regulatory T cells in long-lasting Graves disease. Time point of the sample: newly diagnosed GD, antithyroid drugs for less than 3 months. Researchers made the TCR library from RNA that was extracted from PBMCs. Building the TCR beta libraries relied on iRepertoire HTBI primers, and CDR3 regions underwent Arm-PCR. TCRdb passed the multiplex PCR reads through MiXCR, listing each CDR3 protein once. The sample lists about 620,000 distinct CDR3 sequences; around 17% were seen once. The same sample was also studied in work on T cells in Graves' hyperthyroidism and ophthalmopathy.

Sequencing was performed on peripheral blood mononuclear cells (PBMCs), taken at new diagnosis, from a patient treated with antithyroid drugs. The origin of the receptors is a woman aged 30 to 39 with Graves disease.

This clonotype was counted at least ten times. This rearrangement joins TRBV2 to TRBJ2-7; unclear D gene. CDR1 SNHLY and CDR2 FYNNEI come from the germline V gene. V dropped 6 bases and J dropped 4 bases, with 10 bases sitting between them. The CDR3 sequence is 12 residues long. The CDR3 loop is CASRADQYEQYF. CDR3 nucleotides: TGTGCCAGCAGGGCGGACCAGTACGAGCAGTACTTC.

In its sample, this clonotype was seen many times. This chain uses TRBV28 with TRBJ1-5, with D possibly matching TRBD1 (6 bases). Germline CDR1 is MDHEN and CDR2 is SYDVKM. Trimming took off 8 bases at V and 4 bases at J, with 15 bases between the two ends. The length of the CDR3 is 14 residues. The CDR3 loop is CASAQGGKNQPQHF. CDR3 nucleotides: TGTGCCAGCGCACAGGGAGGTAAGAATCAGCCCCAGCATTTT.

Ten or more counts support this clonotype. The chain is built from TRBV11-2 and TRBJ2-1; 7 bases line up with TRBD1. The CDR3 loop spans 16 amino acids. Germline V gene sequence: CDR1 SGHAT, CDR2 FQNNGV. J was trimmed by 6 bases and V by 0 bases; bases with no gene match: 8. As DNA, the CDR3 is TGTGCCAGCAGCTTAGAGAGGACAGGAAGACCCAATGAGCAGTTCTTC. Protein: CASSLERTGRPNEQFF.

This CDR3 is CASSLSTLERGELFF. The CDR3 DNA follows: TGTGCCAGCAGCTTGAGTACCCTGGAAAGGGGGGAGCTGTTTTTT. The chain joins TRBV5-6 to TRBJ2-2; no definite D call. The CDR3 is made up of 15 amino acids. V was pared by 1 base and J by 8 bases, with 15 bases between. Germline values: CDR1 SGHDT, CDR2 YYEEEE.

In this sample, this clonotype turned up many times. The CDR3 protein is CSAAPTDRRPSTDTQYF. The CDR3 nucleotides read TGCAGTGCCGCCCCCACCGACAGGAGGCCTAGCACAGATACGCAGTATTTT. The J gene is TRBJ2-3, the V gene TRBV20-1; D may be TRBD1 (6 bases). There are 17 residues in the CDR3. CDR1 and CDR2 from the germline V gene are DFQATT and SNEGSKA (reference sequence). Trimming cost V 6 bases and J 0 bases, with 22 bases left between them.

The sample holds many counts of this clonotype. The gene calls are TRBV9 and TRBJ1-1; tentatively, D is TRBD1 (5 bases). CDR1 and CDR2 from the germline V gene are SGDLS and YYNGEE. Trimming cost V 3 bases and J 1 base, with 16 bases left between them. CDR3 length equals 16 residues. DNA for the CDR3: TGTGCCAGCAGCGAGTGGGGGGATGGCGCGAACACTGAAGCTTTCTTT. Translation gives CASSEWGDGANTEAFF.

The table lists this clonotype with a few counts. The V gene is TRBV6-5, the J gene TRBJ2-7; D not certain. With 4 bases removed from V and 1 base from J, the gap between germline ends came to 14 bases. Germline assignment: CDR1 MNHEY and CDR2 SVGAGI. The CDR3 covers 15 residues. The CDR3, as DNA: TGTGCCAGCAGTTCGGACGGAACGAGTTCCTACGAGCAGTACTTC. This codes for CASSSDGTSSYEQYF.

This clonotype has a count of ten or more. The chain employs TRBV5-1 and TRBJ2-7; 8 positions agree with TRBD1. This CDR3 comprises 15 residues. The junction had 6 bases not matched to a gene; V was cut back by 4 bases and J by 0 bases. CDR1 and CDR2 from the germline V gene are SGHRS and YFSETQ. In DNA form, the CDR3 reads TGCGCCAGCAGCCGGGACAGGAGGCTCTCCTACGAGCAGTACTTC. Translated, it gives CASSRDRRLSYEQYF.

The table lists this clonotype with many counts. The V call is TRBV11-1, the J call TRBJ2-1, with 8 bases lining up with TRBD1. Trimming took 8 bases from V and 8 from J; bases not matched to a gene: 11. This CDR3 contains 14 residues. Germline assignment: CDR1 SGHAT and CDR2 FQDESV (reference sequence). As DNA, the CDR3 is TGTGCCAGCTCGGCCCGGACAGGGAGCGATGAGCAGTTCTTC. Translation: CASSARTGSDEQFF. Full variable domain (missing parts from reference TRBV11-1 and TRBJ2-1): EAEVAQSPRYKITEKSQAVAFWCDPISGHATLYWYRQILGQGPELLVQFQDESVVDDSQLPKDRFSAERLKGVDSTLKIQPAELGDSAMYLCASSARTGSDEQFFGPGTRLTVL.

This clonotype was recorded at least ten times. The CDR3 sequence is CASGLQGGNQPQHF. CDR3 DNA: TGTGCCAGCGGTTTGCAGGGTGGGAATCAGCCCCAGCATTTT. This chain uses TRBV2 with TRBJ1-5; maybe TRBD1 (5 bases). CDR3 size: 14 residues. V lost 8 bases to trimming and J lost 4 bases, with 15 bases between them. Germline V gene sequence: CDR1 SNHLY, CDR2 FYNNEI.

This clonotype was seen at least ten times. The rearrangement links TRBV28 to TRBJ2-1; D not resolved. There are 12 residues in the CDR3. The germline gives CDR1 MDHEN, CDR2 SYDVKM. V lost 6 bases, J lost 7 bases, and 10 bases lay in between. In DNA form, the CDR3 reads TGTGCCAGCAGACACCTCCTGAATGAGCAGTTCTTC. Its translation is CASRHLLNEQFF.

The chain carries TRBV28 and TRBJ2-5, with 8 nucleotides matching TRBD2. With V trimmed by 3 bases and J by 4 bases, 7 bases remained unmatched. Per the germline V gene, CDR1 is MDHEN and CDR2 is SYDVKM. The CDR3 sequence is 15 residues long. The CDR3 reads CASSFDRGGGETQYF. The CDR3 bases are TGTGCCAGCAGTTTTGATCGGGGGGGTGGAGAGACCCAGTACTTC. Full variable domain (outside the CDR3, taken from reference TRBV28 and TRBJ2-5): DVKVTQSSRYLVKRTGEKVFLECVQDMDHENMFWYRQDPGLGLRLIYFSYDVKMKEKGDIPEGYSVSREKKERFSLILESASTNQTSMYLCASSFDRGGGETQYFGPGTRLLVL.

In its sample, this clonotype was seen a few times. The genes are TRBV7-9 and TRBJ1-1, with D tentatively TRBD1 (6 bases). The germline V gene encodes CDR1 SEHNR and CDR2 FQNEAQ (reference sequence). This CDR3 is built from 14 residues. V was shortened by 5 bases and J by 3 bases, with 13 bases between the two germline ends. The DNA of the CDR3 is TGTGCCAGCAGCCACCCTGACAGGCACACTGAAGCTTTCTTT. Protein: CASSHPDRHTEAFF.

This clonotype was seen at least ten times. The rearrangement joins TRBV10-3 to TRBJ1-5; D possibly corresponds to TRBD1 (5 bases). This CDR3 is built from 13 residues. Trimming removed 9 bases at V and 5 bases at J, with 14 bases between. CDR1 is ENHRY and CDR2 is SYGVKD in the germline V gene. The CDR3 region has the DNA TGTGCCATTGCCGGGGGTCGAGATCAGCCCCAGCATTTT. Translation gives CAIAGGRDQPQHF.